This is a list of T cell receptor beta chains from one sample in a study of identical twins. MiXCR, run by TCRdb on the 5' RACE reads, gives a single entry per CDR3 protein. Of nearly 900,000 distinct CDR3 sequences listed, roughly 12% are singletons. The data were also submitted as part of a second study, on yellow fever vaccine responses in identical twins.

Sequenced: PBMCs. Receptors were obtained from a young woman in good health. Each CDR3 is given with its conserved first and last residue. Fields, in order: D gene, J gene, V gene, clone size, CDR3 DNA, CDR3 protein. D genes are given only for firm matches. Only part of the rows carry a size: once, few, many, or a class if the clone is expanded.

D gene: NA
J gene: TRBJ2-2
V gene: TRBV7-9
clone size: NA
CDR3 DNA: TGTGCCAGCAGCACTAGGGGTTCCGGGGAGCTGTTTTTT
CDR3 protein: CASSTRGSGELFF

D gene: NA
J gene: TRBJ1-2
V gene: TRBV12-3/TRBV12-4
clone size: many
CDR3 DNA: TGTGCCAGCAGTTCCGGGGTAAAGGGCTATGGCTACACCTTC
CDR3 protein: CASSSGVKGYGYTF

D gene: NA
J gene: TRBJ1-5
V gene: TRBV12-3/TRBV12-4
clone size: NA
CDR3 DNA: TGTGCCAGCAGTTCCCTGGGGGGGATCGATCAGCCCCAGCATTTT
CDR3 protein: CASSSLGGIDQPQHF

D gene: TRBD1
J gene: TRBJ2-1
V gene: TRBV5-1
clone size: many
CDR3 DNA: TGCGCCAGCAGCACGGGGACAGGGGACTATGTGGGCTATAATGAGCAGTTCTTC
CDR3 protein: CASSTGTGDYVGYNEQFF

D gene: NA
J gene: TRBJ2-2
V gene: TRBV5-1
clone size: many
CDR3 DNA: TGCGCCAGCAGCTACCTCAGCGGATCGAACACCGGGGAGCTGTTTTTT
CDR3 protein: CASSYLSGSNTGELFF

D gene: TRBD1
J gene: TRBJ2-3
V gene: TRBV28
clone size: few
CDR3 DNA: TGTGCCAGCAGTCCCAGGGACAGCCGGGCAGATACGCAGTATTTT
CDR3 protein: CASSPRDSRADTQYF

D gene: TRBD1
J gene: TRBJ1-6
V gene: TRBV7-9
clone size: many
CDR3 DNA: TGTGCCAGCAGCGGTGGGACAGGGGGTTCACCCCTCCACTTT
CDR3 protein: CASSGGTGGSPLHF

D gene: NA
J gene: TRBJ1-5
V gene: TRBV10-2
clone size: NA
CDR3 DNA: TGCGCCAGCATCCAGGGGCTAGGTCAGCCCCAGCATTTT
CDR3 protein: CASIQGLGQPQHF

D gene: TRBD2
J gene: TRBJ2-3
V gene: TRBV5-1
clone size: many
CDR3 DNA: TGCGCCAGCAGCAAGGGACTAGACACAGATACGCAGTATTTT
CDR3 protein: CASSKGLDTDTQYF

D gene: NA
J gene: TRBJ2-3
V gene: TRBV7-2
clone size: NA
CDR3 DNA: TGTGCCAGCAGCCCCGCCGAAGATACGCAGTATTTT
CDR3 protein: CASSPAEDTQYF

D gene: TRBD2
J gene: TRBJ2-1
V gene: TRBV7-3
clone size: many
CDR3 DNA: TGTGCCAGCAGCTTATGGTCTAGCGGGAACTCCTACAATGAGCAGTTCTTC
CDR3 protein: CASSLWSSGNSYNEQFF